This T cell receptor beta chain was sequenced for a study of blood T cell repertoires in COVID-19. Study summary: PBMCs, B-cell-depleted T cells, or T cells provided the cDNA or gDNA that made up the material.

The germline V gene encodes CDR1 KGHSH and CDR2 LQKENI. This CDR3 has 14 residues. Deletions cut 0 bases from V and 2 bases from J, with 7 bases between. This clone has only one observation. The method was immunoSEQ multiplex PCR; TCRdb's version includes in-frame clones alone and lacks a portion of them. The repertoire holds some 260,000 clones, with over 75% as singletons. The J gene is TRBJ2-5, the V gene TRBV18, with D hard to call. The sequenced material came from peripheral blood. The receptor comes from a woman between 35 and 50 years old who had recovered from COVID-19. The chain's CDR3 is CASSPPGVQETQYF. CDR3 DNA: TGTGCCAGCTCACCACCGGGCGTACAAGAGACCCAGTACTTC.